These 9 T cell receptor beta chains share one sample of origin, sequenced in a study of shared clonotypes between healthy human individuals. The method was immunoSEQ multiplex PCR; TCRdb's version includes in-frame clones alone and lacks a portion of them. The sample comprises some 2.1 million clones, about 93% of which are singletons, and more than 1.5% rests with the top ten. Naive CD8 cells comprised CD45RO-negative, CCR7-positively selected cells, excluding terminally differentiated effector memory CD45RA+ cells. The material sequenced was naive CD8+ T cells from PBMCs. The receptors shown here come from a man aged 18 to 29 in good health. Some clones in this sample may be carry-over from other donors' samples.

This sequence joins TRBV6-1 and TRBJ1-4; tentatively, D is TRBD1 (5 bases). The length of the CDR3 is 15 residues. V was trimmed by 6 bases and J by 8 bases, leaving 19 bases between them. Germline lookup yields CDR1 MNHNS and CDR2 SASEGT. The CDR3 reads CASRSRGGHWEKLFF. In DNA form, the CDR3 reads TGTGCCAGCAGATCTCGGGGCGGGCATTGGGAAAAACTGTTTTTT.

The chain uses TRBV15 and TRBJ2-5, with D possibly matching TRBD1 (5 bases). This CDR3 has 21 residues. Germline CDR1 reads LNHNV; CDR2 reads YYDKDF (reference sequence). Trimming left V 7 bases short and J 7 bases short, with 40 bases between. The CDR3: CATTLMRQPDMQETHGWTQYF. In DNA form, the CDR3 reads TGTGCCACCACCCTAATGCGACAGCCGGACATGCAAGAGACCCACGGATGGACCCAGTACTTC.

This clone was recorded once. This chain links TRBV19 with TRBJ2-1; 11 bases agree with TRBD2. Germline CDR1 and CDR2: LNHDA and SQIVND (reference sequence). V was clipped by 0 bases and J by 6 bases; unmatched bases: 10. CDR3 size: 18 residues. CDR3 sequence reads: CASSIDRGTSGSGNEQFF. The CDR3 DNA is TGTGCCAGTAGTATAGATCGGGGCACTAGCGGGAGTGGCAATGAGCAGTTCTTC.

This rearrangement joins TRBV19 to TRBJ2-7; D possibly uses TRBD1 or TRBD2 (5 bases each). This CDR3 comprises 14 residues. Trimming took off 1 base at V and 3 bases at J, with 10 bases between the two ends. Germline loops: CDR1 LNHDA, CDR2 SQIVND (reference sequence). The CDR3: CASSIGGDGYEQYF. CDR3 DNA sequence: TGTGCCAGTAGTATAGGAGGGGATGGCTACGAGCAGTACTTC.

The V call is TRBV4-3, the J call TRBJ2-1, with 14 nucleotides matching TRBD2. The ends lost 0 bases at V and 9 bases at J; junction bases unmatched: 10. The CDR3 consists of 18 residues. Germline V lookup: CDR1 LGHNA, CDR2 YSLEER. The CDR3 sequence is CASSQDRGLAGVGSEQFF. CDR3 DNA: TGCGCCAGCAGCCAAGATCGGGGACTAGCGGGAGTAGGGTCTGAGCAGTTCTTC.

This chain uses TRBV27 with TRBJ2-7, with TRBD2 as a possible D gene (6 bases). The germline V and J ends were trimmed by 4 bases and 5 bases, with 15 bases remaining between them. CDR3 length equals 14 residues. Germline lookup yields CDR1 MNHEY and CDR2 SMNVEV (reference sequence). Here the CDR3 reads CASSYVGTPNEQYF. DNA for the CDR3: TGTGCCAGCAGTTACGTCGGGACTCCTAACGAGCAGTACTTC.

The chain carries TRBV4-1 and TRBJ1-2, with 11 bases matching TRBD1. Germline V gene data show CDR1 as MGHRA and CDR2 as YSYEKL. Trimming cost V 4 bases and J 6 bases; bases outside gene matches: 16. The CDR3 is 18 amino acids. The DNA for the CDR3 is TGCGCCAGCAGCCCGCCCCCGGGACAGGGGGTGGATGTCGATGGCTACACCTTC. It specifies CASSPPPGQGVDVDGYTF.

This rearrangement joins TRBV7-9 to TRBJ2-7, with 10 nucleotides matching TRBD2. Germline loops: CDR1 SEHNR, CDR2 FQNEAQ (reference sequence). V gave up 4 bases and J gave up 1 base; unmatched junction bases: 4. The CDR3 contains 15 residues. This CDR3 is CASSYGTSESYEQYF. The DNA for the CDR3 is TGTGCCAGCAGCTACGGGACTAGCGAGTCCTACGAGCAGTACTTC.

This clone was seen just once. The genes are TRBV4-2 and TRBJ1-1; D is unclear. With 1 base removed from V and 1 base from J, the gap between germline ends came to 7 bases. This CDR3 is built from 14 residues. CDR1 LGHNA and CDR2 YNFKEQ come from the germline V gene. CDR3 amino acids: CASSQVVQNTEAFF. CDR3 nucleotides: TGTGCCAGCAGCCAAGTCGTCCAGAACACTGAAGCTTTCTTT.